Described below is a single T cell receptor (beta chain) sequence and its context. Its antigen is unidentified. Trimming left V 5 bases short and J 8 bases short, with 9 bases between. CDR3 length equals 11 residues. The germline CDR1 and CDR2 sequences are WNHNN and SYGVQD (reference sequence). CD45RO-negative cells were positively selected for CCR7, leaving out terminally differentiated effector memory CD45RA+ cells. The repertoire was sequenced with immunoSEQ multiplex PCR; TCRdb's copy has only in-frame clones and lacks some. The repertoire has some 2.1 million clones, approximately 94% of them found once; the top ten carry 1% to 1.3%. The data originate from a study of shared clonotypes between healthy human individuals. General study results and limits: Specimens sampled were limited to blood, with tissue repertoires likely differing.

V usage is TRBV10-1 and J usage is TRBJ1-1; a possible D gene is TRBD1 (5 bases). This TCR came from a man aged 18 to 30 in good health. Input material: naive CD8+ T cells sorted from blood. The CDR3 protein is CASSYRGEAFF. The DNA for the CDR3 is TGCGCCAGCAGTTACCGGGGGGAAGCTTTCTTT.